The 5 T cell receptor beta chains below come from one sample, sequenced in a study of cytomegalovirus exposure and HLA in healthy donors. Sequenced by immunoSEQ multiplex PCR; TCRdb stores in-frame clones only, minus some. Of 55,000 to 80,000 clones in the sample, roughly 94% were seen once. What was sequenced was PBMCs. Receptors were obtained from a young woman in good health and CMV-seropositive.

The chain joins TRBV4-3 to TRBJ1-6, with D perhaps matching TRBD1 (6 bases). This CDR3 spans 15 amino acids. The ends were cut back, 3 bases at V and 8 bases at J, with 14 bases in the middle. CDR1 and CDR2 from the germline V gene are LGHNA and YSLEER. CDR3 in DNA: TGCGCCAGCAGCCACATTACAGGGAGCGATTCACCCCTCCACTTT. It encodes CASSHITGSDSPLHF.

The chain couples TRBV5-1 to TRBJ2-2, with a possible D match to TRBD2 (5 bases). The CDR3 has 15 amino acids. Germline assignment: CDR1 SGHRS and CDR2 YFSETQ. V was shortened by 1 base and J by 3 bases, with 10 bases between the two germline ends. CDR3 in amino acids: CASSLRQDYTGELFF. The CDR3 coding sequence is TGCGCCAGCAGCTTGCGGCAGGACTACACCGGGGAGCTGTTTTTT.

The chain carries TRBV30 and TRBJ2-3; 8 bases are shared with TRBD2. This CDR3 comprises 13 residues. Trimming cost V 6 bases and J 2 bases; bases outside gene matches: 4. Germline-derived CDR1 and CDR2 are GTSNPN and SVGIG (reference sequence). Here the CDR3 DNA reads TGTGCCTGTGGCGGGGGGAACACAGATACGCAGTATTTT. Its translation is CACGGGNTDTQYF.

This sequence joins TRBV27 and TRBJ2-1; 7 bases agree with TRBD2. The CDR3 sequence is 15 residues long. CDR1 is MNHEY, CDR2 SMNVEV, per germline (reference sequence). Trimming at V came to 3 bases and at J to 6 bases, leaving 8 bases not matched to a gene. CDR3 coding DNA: TGTGCCAGCAGTTTCGGGCCTAGCGGTCTCAATGAGCAGTTCTTC. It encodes CASSFGPSGLNEQFF.

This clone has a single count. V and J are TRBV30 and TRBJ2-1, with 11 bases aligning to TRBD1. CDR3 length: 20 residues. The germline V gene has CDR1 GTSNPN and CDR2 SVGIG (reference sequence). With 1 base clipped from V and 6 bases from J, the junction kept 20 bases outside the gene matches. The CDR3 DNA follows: TGTGCCTGGAGTGCGCAATCCCGGGACAGGGGGTTTAGAGCGTCCAATGAGCAGTTCTTC. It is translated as CAWSAQSRDRGFRASNEQFF.